The 7 T cell receptor beta chains below come from one sample, sequenced in a study of low-dose radiotherapy and immunotherapy resistance in tumors. Time point denoted: after trial treatment. Specified treatment: LDRT plus nivolumab, ipilimumab, low-dose cyclophosphamide and aspirin (RACIN trial). Both TCRalpha and TCRbeta chains were reverse transcribed with V-gene-specific primers. With a V-primer adapter and a constant-region primer, TCRs were amplified for about 22 PCR cycles. One entry per CDR3 protein, called by TCRdb with MiXCR from the reads. The sample includes under 35,000 distinct CDR3 sequences, about 53% seen only once; the top ten take 4.5% to 7%. Specimen: PBMCs, collected after low-dose radiotherapy plus immunotherapy. The receptors derive from a male donor with gallbladder cancer.

This clonotype occurred many times. The rearrangement joins TRBV2 to TRBJ1-2, with D uncertain. The germline gives CDR1 SNHLY, CDR2 FYNNEI. The V end was cut by 3 bases, the J end by 0 bases, with 5 bases between. This CDR3 region has 13 residues. The CDR3 loop reads CASSDSSNYGYTF. CDR3 DNA: TGTGCCAGCAGTGACAGCTCTAACTATGGCTACACCTTC.

The genes are TRBV29-1 and TRBJ2-7, with 12 bases lining up with TRBD2. Losses at the gene ends were 6 bases for V and 2 bases for J; bases not matched to a gene: 5. Per germline, CDR1 SQVTM and CDR2 ANQGSEA. CDR3 length: 14 amino acids. CDR3 region: CSVKTSGRPYEQYF. In nucleotides, the CDR3 is TGCAGCGTCAAGACTAGCGGGAGACCCTACGAGCAGTACTTC.

The table lists this clonotype with a few counts. The chain links TRBV6-2 or TRBV6-3 to TRBJ2-1; 8 bases fit TRBD2. The ends lost 2 bases at V and 4 bases at J; junction bases unmatched: 7. CDR3 length: 16 amino acids. CDR1 is MNHEY, CDR2 SVGEGT, per germline. CDR3: CASSYGGASGYNEQFF. CDR3 bases: TGTGCCAGCAGTTACGGAGGAGCTAGCGGGTACAATGAGCAGTTCTTC.

The chain combines TRBV2 with TRBJ2-3; D is possibly TRBD1 (6 bases). From germline, CDR1 is SNHLY and CDR2 FYNNEI. This CDR3 spans 13 amino acids. The V gene lost 3 bases and the J gene lost 3 bases, with 7 bases spanning the gap. As DNA, the CDR3 is TGTGCCAGCAGTGACAGGGGAACAGATACGCAGTATTTT. Translating it yields CASSDRGTDTQYF.

This chain uses TRBV18 with TRBJ2-1; weak D call: TRBD1 (5 bases). Between the trimmed V and J ends, which lost 2 bases and 6 bases, there was a span of 8 bases. Germline CDR1 and CDR2: KGHSH and LQKENI. This CDR3 is 13 amino acids long. The CDR3 DNA reads TGTGCCAGCTCACCAAGAGACAGCAATGAGCAGTTCTTC. Amino acid sequence: CASSPRDSNEQFF.

The chain couples TRBV5-1 to TRBJ2-7; tentatively, D is TRBD1 or TRBD2 (5 bases each). This CDR3 contains 14 residues. V gave up 4 bases and J gave up 4 bases, with 15 bases separating them. Germline CDR1 reads SGHRS; CDR2 reads YFSETQ. This chain's CDR3 is CASSTDGTRYEQYF. The CDR3 DNA follows: TGCGCCAGCAGCACCGACGGGACGCGGTACGAGCAGTACTTC.

The V and J genes are TRBV5-8 and TRBJ1-1; D remains unclear. The germline CDR1 and CDR2 sequences are SGHTS and YDEGEE. V was trimmed by 1 base and J by 1 base, leaving 5 bases between them. This CDR3 region has 13 residues. The CDR3 here is CASSLTSNTEAFF. The CDR3 nucleotides are TGTGCCAGCAGCTTGACCTCGAACACTGAAGCTTTCTTT.